A single sample gave rise to the 23 T cell receptor beta chains below, sequenced in a study of blood T cell repertoires in COVID-19. The assay was immunoSEQ multiplex PCR, and TCRdb's table has in-frame clones only and misses some. The table records about 39,000 clones, around 85% of them present only once. The sample taken for sequencing was peripheral blood. Source of these receptors: a man aged 55 to 70 with acute or convalescent COVID-19.

The gene calls are TRBV14 and TRBJ1-4, with 9 bases that match TRBD1. V dropped 3 bases and J dropped 0; count of bases not matched to a gene: 2. The CDR3 runs 16 residues. Germline CDR1 and CDR2: SGHDN and FVKESK. In nucleotides, the CDR3 is TGTGCCAGCAGCCAGACAGGGGGAGCAACTAATGAAAAACTGTTTTTT. As protein: CASSQTGGATNEKLFF.

The chain carries TRBV2 and TRBJ2-5, with D possibly matching TRBD1 (6 bases). V lost 1 base to trimming and J lost 7 bases, with 10 bases between them. CDR3 length equals 13 residues. Germline-derived CDR1 and CDR2 are SNHLY and FYNNEI. The CDR3 bases are TGTGCCAGCAGTGAAGGACAGGCGGGGACCCAGTACTTC. Protein product: CASSEGQAGTQYF.

This sequence joins TRBV6-6 and TRBJ2-7; a weak D match, TRBD2 (6 bases). The CDR3 is made up of 14 amino acids. Trimming left V 6 bases short and J 1 base short, with 13 bases between. Germline assignment: CDR1 MNHNY and CDR2 SVGAGI (reference sequence). Written as DNA, the CDR3 is TGTGCCAGCAGACCCGGGGGATTTTCCTACGAGCAGTACTTC. This codes for CASRPGGFSYEQYF.

This chain joins TRBV6-5 and TRBJ2-3, with D possibly being TRBD2 (6 bases). Trimming shortened V by 8 bases and J by 2 bases, and 11 bases separated the two germline ends. This CDR3 is built from 13 residues. Germline CDR1 is MNHEY and CDR2 is SVGAGI. As DNA, the CDR3 is TGTGCCAGCTCCCGGGACTCCACAGATACGCAGTATTTT. It translates to CASSRDSTDTQYF.

The chain joins TRBV28 to TRBJ2-3; 7 bases are a match to TRBD1. The CDR3 totals 15 residues. Germline V gene lookup returns CDR1 MDHEN and CDR2 SYDVKM. V lost 7 bases and J lost 2; bases outside the gene matches: 9. The CDR3: CASTLGGRNTDTQYF. The CDR3 region has the DNA TGTGCCAGCACCCTAGGGGGCAGGAACACAGATACGCAGTATTTT.

This chain connects TRBV19 to TRBJ2-6; the D gene is possibly TRBD1 (5 bases). CDR3 length: 15 amino acids. V was clipped by 5 bases and J by 2 bases, with 10 bases between them. CDR1 LNHDA and CDR2 SQIVND come from the germline V gene (reference sequence). The CDR3 is CASSPQGTGANVLTF. As DNA, the CDR3 is TGTGCCAGTAGTCCCCAGGGCACTGGGGCCAACGTCCTGACTTTC.

The chain couples TRBV4-2 to TRBJ2-5; possible D gene TRBD1, 6 bases. V shed 1 base and J shed 7 bases, with 13 bases lying between them. The V gene's germline CDR1 is LGHNA and CDR2 YNFKEQ. CDR3 length equals 14 residues. CDR3 residues: CASSQAPGVGTQYF. The CDR3 DNA is TGTGCCAGCAGCCAAGCCCCAGGGGTGGGGACCCAGTACTTC.

This clone was recorded a few times. V is TRBV6-6 and J is TRBJ1-1, with no clear D. The CDR3 has 13 residues. The germline gives CDR1 MNHNY, CDR2 SVGAGI (reference sequence). Trimming took off 6 bases at V and 1 base at J, with 9 bases between the two ends. The CDR3 bases are TGTGCCAGCAGCTCTCGGTCGAACACTGAAGCTTTCTTT. Its protein is CASSSRSNTEAFF.

The J gene is TRBJ2-3, the V gene TRBV28; TRBD2 matches 11 bases. CDR1 and CDR2 (germline): MDHEN, SYDVKM. V was clipped by 8 bases and J by 0 bases; unmatched bases: 16. The CDR3 has 19 amino acids. CDR3 in amino acids: CASFGLRSGRAESTDTQYF. The CDR3 region has the DNA TGTGCCAGCTTCGGGTTGCGTAGCGGGAGGGCGGAGAGCACAGATACGCAGTATTTT.

The chain couples TRBV7-2 to TRBJ2-1, with 8 bases fitting TRBD2. V shed 5 bases, J shed 1 base, and the junction held 10 bases outside the gene matches. Germline V gene sequence: CDR1 SGHTA, CDR2 FQGNSA. CDR3 size: 17 residues. The CDR3 coding sequence is TGTGCCAGCAGCGCCCTAGGAGGGACTAGTTCCTACAATGAGCAGTTCTTC. Translation: CASSALGGTSSYNEQFF.

The V call is TRBV5-8, the J call TRBJ2-2; 9 bases align to TRBD1. The CDR3 consists of 16 residues. Germline CDR1 is SGHTS and CDR2 is YDEGEE. With V trimmed by 5 bases and J by 5 bases, 10 bases remained unmatched. DNA of the CDR3: TGTGCCAGCAGAATTCTGGGACAGGGCGAAACCGGGGAGCTGTTTTTT. Translation: CASRILGQGETGELFF.

The chain combines TRBV19 with TRBJ2-1; no clear D gene. Trimming shortened V by 6 bases and J by 0 bases, and 9 bases separated the two germline ends. Germline lookup yields CDR1 LNHDA and CDR2 SQIVND (reference sequence). CDR3 size: 14 residues. This chain's CDR3 is CASSQTSSYNEQFF. DNA for the CDR3: TGTGCCAGTAGCCAGACAAGCTCCTACAATGAGCAGTTCTTC. Looking up the rest from reference TRBV19 and TRBJ2-1 gives the full variable domain: DGGITQSPKYLFRKEGQNVTLSCEQNLNHDAMYWYRQDPGQGLRLIYYSQIVNDFQKGDIAEGYSVSREKKESFPLTVTSAQKNPTAFYLCASSQTSSYNEQFFGPGTRLTVL.

This clone has just one count. This rearrangement joins TRBV7-2 to TRBJ2-2; D call uncertain. Germline V CDR1 and CDR2: SGHTA, FQGNSA. With 4 bases removed from V and 1 base from J, the gap between germline ends came to 13 bases. The length of the CDR3 is 16 residues. The CDR3 protein is CASSSRVALNTGELFF. CDR3 sequence (DNA): TGTGCCAGCAGCTCCCGTGTAGCCTTGAACACCGGGGAGCTGTTTTTT.

The chain joins TRBV2 to TRBJ1-5, with D perhaps matching TRBD1 (5 bases). The CDR3 contains 15 residues. Trimming stripped 1 base from V and 2 bases from J, with 9 bases between. Germline CDR1 SNHLY, CDR2 FYNNEI. CDR3 protein: CASSEGGLGNQPQHF. In nucleotides, the CDR3 is TGTGCCAGCAGTGAAGGGGGACTAGGCAATCAGCCCCAGCATTTT.

The gene calls are TRBV4-2 and TRBJ2-2, with D possibly matching TRBD1 (6 bases). Germline V gives CDR1 LGHNA, CDR2 YNFKEQ. The V end was cut by 4 bases, the J end by 0 bases, with 12 bases between. The CDR3 spans 16 residues. The CDR3 region has the DNA TGTGCCAGCAGCCCACAGGGACCCTCGAACACCGGGGAGCTGTTTTTT. This sequence encodes CASSPQGPSNTGELFF.

This chain uses TRBV6-5 with TRBJ1-2, with 8 bases matching TRBD1. Germline CDR1 is MNHEY and CDR2 is SVGAGI. V gave up 0 bases and J gave up 8 bases; unmatched junction bases: 8. The CDR3 runs 15 residues. The CDR3 loop reads CASSYSGWSGGGYTF. CDR3 nucleotides: TGTGCCAGCAGTTACTCCGGTTGGTCAGGGGGCGGCTACACCTTC.

The rearrangement links TRBV18 to TRBJ2-2; possibly TRBD2 for D (6 bases). CDR1 and CDR2 from the germline V gene are KGHSH and LQKENI. V was cut by 0 bases and J by 4 bases, with 12 bases left in between. The CDR3 is 16 residues long. Written as DNA, the CDR3 is TGTGCCAGCTCACCACCGGCACGAGCGGGCACCGGGGAGCTGTTTTTT. Its translation: CASSPPARAGTGELFF.

The chain employs TRBV30 and TRBJ1-4; D call uncertain. The germline CDR1 and CDR2 sequences are GTSNPN and SVGIG (reference sequence). The germline V and J ends were trimmed by 3 bases and 5 bases, with 10 bases remaining between them. The CDR3 is 13 amino acids. This CDR3 reads CAWSPQANEKLFF. The CDR3 DNA reads TGTGCCTGGAGCCCCCAAGCAAATGAAAAACTGTTTTTT.

The genes are TRBV5-1 and TRBJ2-1; 10 bases map to TRBD1. The junction had 10 bases not matched to a gene; V was cut back by 3 bases and J by 10 bases. The CDR3 is 15 amino acids. Per germline, CDR1 SGHRS and CDR2 YFSETQ. DNA for the CDR3: TGCGCCAGCAGCTCCGGACAGGGGGTGGGAAGAGAGCAGTTCTTC. Protein: CASSSGQGVGREQFF.

The chain is built from TRBV6-1 and TRBJ1-3, with D uncertain. The CDR3 consists of 16 residues. The ends were cut back, 0 bases at V and 0 bases at J, with 9 bases in the middle. Germline-derived CDR1 and CDR2 are MNHNS and SASEGT. The CDR3 spells CASSEASGSSGNTIYF. The DNA for the CDR3 is TGTGCCAGCAGTGAAGCGAGTGGTTCCTCTGGAAACACCATATATTTT.

This clone appeared once. The CDR3 bases are TGTGCCAGCAGTAGGGGGACAGGAGGAGACAATGAGCAGTTCTTC. Translation gives CASSRGTGGDNEQFF. This sequence joins TRBV28 and TRBJ2-1; 8 positions agree with TRBD1. The CDR3 loop spans 15 amino acids. The germline V gene has CDR1 MDHEN and CDR2 SYDVKM. Trimming cost V 5 bases and J 5 bases; bases outside gene matches: 8.

V usage is TRBV4-2 and J usage is TRBJ1-4; 8 bases are a match to TRBD1. Germline loops: CDR1 LGHNA, CDR2 YNFKEQ. The CDR3 has 15 amino acids. J was trimmed by 8 bases and V by 1 base; bases with no gene match: 6. In DNA form, the CDR3 reads TGTGCCAGCAGCCAAGGGGTCAGGGGGCAAGAAAAACTGTTTTTT. Its translation is CASSQGVRGQEKLFF.

The chain joins TRBV2 to TRBJ2-7; possible D gene TRBD1, 5 bases. Per germline, CDR1 SNHLY and CDR2 FYNNEI. The CDR3 is made up of 12 amino acids. Trimming shortened V by 6 bases and J by 6 bases, and 12 bases separated the two germline ends. CDR3 coding DNA: TGTGCCAGCAGGGCGCAGGGTGCCGAGCAGTACTTC. It specifies CASRAQGAEQYF.